This T cell receptor beta chain was captured by sequencing in a study of technical replicates of blood from a handful of donors. This clone was detected a few times. The table came from immunoSEQ multiplex PCR; TCRdb's copy has only in-frame clones and leaves some out. The sample comprises tens of thousands of clones, around nine tenths of which are singletons, and over 0.2% rests with the top ten. The V gene lost 5 bases and the J gene lost 1 base, with 26 bases spanning the gap. The CDR3 is made up of 19 amino acids. Looked up from germline, CDR1 is SEHNR and CDR2 is FQNEAQ (reference sequence). The chain carries TRBV7-9 and TRBJ1-1; D remains unclear. Sequencing was carried out using T cells isolated from PBMCs. This sequence was found in a human donor in good health. The CDR3 sequence is CASSTPPGKLFLGNTEAFF. The CDR3 region has the DNA TGTGCCAGCAGCACCCCTCCGGGAAAGCTATTTTTGGGGAACACTGAAGCTTTCTTT.